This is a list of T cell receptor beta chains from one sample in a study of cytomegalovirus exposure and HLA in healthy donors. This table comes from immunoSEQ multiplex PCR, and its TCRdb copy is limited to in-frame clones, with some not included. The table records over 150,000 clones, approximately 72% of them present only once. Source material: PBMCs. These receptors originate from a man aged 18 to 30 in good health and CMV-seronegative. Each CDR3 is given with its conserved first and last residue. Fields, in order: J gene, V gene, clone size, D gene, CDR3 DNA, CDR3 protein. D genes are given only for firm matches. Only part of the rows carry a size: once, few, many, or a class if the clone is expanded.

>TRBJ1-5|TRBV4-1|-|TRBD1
TGCGCCAGCAGCCAACACAGGGGAAGTCAGCCCCAGCATTTT
CASSQHRGSQPQHF
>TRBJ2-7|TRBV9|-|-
TGTGCCAGCCGAGGGTACGAGCAGTACTTC
CASRGYEQYF
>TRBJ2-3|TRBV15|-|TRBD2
TGTGCCACCAGCGACCAGCGGGAGGGCGCAGATACGCAGTATTTT
CATSDQREGADTQYF
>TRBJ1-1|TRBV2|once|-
TGTGCCAGCAGTGAAAACGGGAACACTGAAGCTTTCTTT
CASSENGNTEAFF
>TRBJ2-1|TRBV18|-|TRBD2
TGTGCCAGCTCACCCCGGCCCGGGACGGGAGGTACTAGCGGGCCCGACAATGAGCAGTTCTTC
CASSPRPGTGGTSGPDNEQFF
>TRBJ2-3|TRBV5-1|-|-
TGCGCCAGCAGCCCCGGGACTCTCGGGGGAGATACGCAGTATTTT
CASSPGTLGGDTQYF
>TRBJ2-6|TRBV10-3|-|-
TGTGCCATCAGTGAGTCTGGCCGCTCCCACTCTGGGGCCAACGTCCTGACTTTC
CAISESGRSHSGANVLTF
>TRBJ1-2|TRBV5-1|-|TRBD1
TGCGCCAGCAGACGTACACAGGGGGCAGGGGTTGGCTATGGCTACACCTTC
CASRRTQGAGVGYGYTF
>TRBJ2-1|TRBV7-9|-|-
TGTGCCAGCAGCCTAAGAGCTGAGCAGTTCTTC
CASSLRAEQFF
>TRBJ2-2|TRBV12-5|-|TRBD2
TGTGCTAGTGGTTTCCGGACTAGCAGTGCCGGGGAGCTGTTTTTT
CASGFRTSSAGELFF
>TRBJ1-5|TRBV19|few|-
TGTGCCAGTAGTAATGAGGGAAGCAATCAGCCCCAGCATTTT
CASSNEGSNQPQHF
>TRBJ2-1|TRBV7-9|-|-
TGTTCCAGCACTGAGCAAGGGGATGAGCAGTTCTTC
CSSTEQGDEQFF
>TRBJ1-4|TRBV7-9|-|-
TGTGCCAGCAGCCCGGGACACGGGAATGAAAAACTGTTTTTT
CASSPGHGNEKLFF
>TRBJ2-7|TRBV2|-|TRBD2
TGTGCCAGCAGTCAGACTAGCGGGAGGAACGAGCAGTACTTC
CASSQTSGRNEQYF
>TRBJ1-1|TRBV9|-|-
TGTGCCAGCAGCGTAGGCCCACTCAACACTGAAGCTTTCTTT
CASSVGPLNTEAFF
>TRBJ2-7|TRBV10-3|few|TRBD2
TGTGCCATCAGCCCCGGGACTAGCGGGTTTCTGAACGAGCAGTACTTC
CAISPGTSGFLNEQYF
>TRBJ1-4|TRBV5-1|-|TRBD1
TGCGCCAGCAGCCCAGGACAGGGGTTTAATGAAAAACTGTTTTTT
CASSPGQGFNEKLFF
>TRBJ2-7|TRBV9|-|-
TGTGCCAGCAGCCCTCGGGGGACGGGCTACGAGCAGTACTTC
CASSPRGTGYEQYF
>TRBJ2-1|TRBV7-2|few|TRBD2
TGTGCCAGCAGCTTAGGACTAGCGGGAAACAATGAGCAGTTCTTC
CASSLGLAGNNEQFF
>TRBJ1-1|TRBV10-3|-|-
TGTGCCATCAGTGAGTTCTTGGAGGAGGAAGCTTTCTTT
CAISEFLEEEAFF
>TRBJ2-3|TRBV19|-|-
TGTGCCAGTAGTATCTGGCTAGTGGCAGATACGCAGTATTTT
CASSIWLVADTQYF
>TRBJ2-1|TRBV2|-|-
TGTGCCACCTCCCGTACGACGGCGGGGCCAGGTGAGCAGTTCTTC
CATSRTTAGPGEQFF
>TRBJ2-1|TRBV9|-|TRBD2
TGTGCCAGCAGCGCTTGGGGGACTAGCGGGAGGGGAAATGAGCAGTTCTTC
CASSAWGTSGRGNEQFF
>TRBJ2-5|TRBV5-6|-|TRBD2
TGTGCCAGCAGCTTGTCTGGGACTACCGGTTCTGCCCAGTACTTC
CASSLSGTTGSAQYF
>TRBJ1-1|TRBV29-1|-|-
TGCAGCGTTGAAGGAGGAACTGAAGCTTTCTTT
CSVEGGTEAFF
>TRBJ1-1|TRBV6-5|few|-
TGTGCCAGCAGTTACGGGGCAGCGAACACTGAAGCTTTCTTT
CASSYGAANTEAFF
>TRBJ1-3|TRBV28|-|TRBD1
TGTGCCAGCAGTTTAAGATTCGGGACAGCCCGGGGGGGAAACACCATATATTTT
CASSLRFGTARGGNTIYF
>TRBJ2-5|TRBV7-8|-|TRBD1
TGTGCCAGCAGCTTACTCGCGGGGACAGGGGGCCGACAAGAGACCCAGTACTTC
CASSLLAGTGGRQETQYF